The source of this T cell receptor beta chain is a study of blood T cell repertoires in COVID-19. On the study more broadly: Material from acute and convalescent COVID-19 was sourced from the United States, Italy and Spain. Sample material is recorded as cDNA or gDNA derived from T cells, B-cell-depleted T cells, or PBMCs.

How the authors handled the data: Using reference gene primer amplification, nucleated cell counts were estimated. Libraries were prepared by immunoSEQ multiplex PCR; TCRdb keeps only in-frame clonotypes and omits some of them. The V and J calls and clone size were taken over from that table, and D and trimming were inferred from the DNA. The repertoire holds about 320,000 clones, roughly 90% seen once, with approximately 12% in the top ten. CDR1 is SNHLY and CDR2 is FYNNEI in the germline V gene. This CDR3 comprises 12 residues. V lost 8 bases and J lost 8, with 13 bases in between. Seattle cases were enrolled at active infection and followed longitudinally.

The sequenced material came from peripheral blood. V and J are TRBV2 and TRBJ2-1, with D perhaps matching TRBD2 (6 bases). The clonotype originates from a woman between 25 and 40 years old with COVID-19, enrolled during active disease. For the CDR3, the DNA is TGTGCCAGCGGGCGGGGCTTTCATGAGCAGTTCTTC. Translating it yields CASGRGFHEQFF.